This entry features one T cell receptor beta chain sequence. As yet, its antigen is unknown. Possible read error: a much larger clone is one base away. CDR3 length equals 13 residues. Germline V gives CDR1 LNHDA, CDR2 SQIVND (reference sequence). With 8 bases removed from V and 7 bases from J, the gap between germline ends came to 17 bases. These data originate in a study of T cells in Graves' hyperthyroidism and ophthalmopathy. General study findings and limits: Model-based prediction identified ophthalmopathy a median about 7 months prior to its onset.

Each patient was aged 18 to 65 and had newly diagnosed hyperthyroidism of under 2 months' duration. Amplification targeted TCR beta CDR3 regions from RNA transcripts. The primer set for the first-round RT-PCR of the TCR CDR3 was HTBI. Each CDR3 protein gets one entry after TCRdb re-called the multiplex PCR reads with MiXCR. This table has hundreds of thousands of distinct CDR3 sequences, 35% appearing once. The sequenced material came from blood. The TCR sequence derives from a woman aged 40 to 50 with Graves' hyperthyroidism. The chain uses TRBV19 and TRBJ1-2; the D is unclear. The CDR3 is CASGTQTSTGYTF. Written as DNA, the CDR3 is TGTGCCAGTGGTACCCAGACCAGCACTGGCTACACCTTC.